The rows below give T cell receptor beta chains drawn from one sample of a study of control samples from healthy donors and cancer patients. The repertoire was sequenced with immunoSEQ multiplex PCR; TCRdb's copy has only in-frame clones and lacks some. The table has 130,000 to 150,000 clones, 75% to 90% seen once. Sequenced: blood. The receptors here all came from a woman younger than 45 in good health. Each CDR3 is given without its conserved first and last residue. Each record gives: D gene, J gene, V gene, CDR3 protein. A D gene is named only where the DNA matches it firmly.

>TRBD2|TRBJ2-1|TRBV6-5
ASSYGLAGSGEQF
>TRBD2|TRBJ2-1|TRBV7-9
ASSRSCGGTLRTYNEQF
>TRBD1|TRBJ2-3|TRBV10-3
AISEGTGVQY
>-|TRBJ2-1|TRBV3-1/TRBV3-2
ASEGGTEQF
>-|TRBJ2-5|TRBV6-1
ASSEARGAWETQY
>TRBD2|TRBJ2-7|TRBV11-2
ASSLDLAGGYEQY
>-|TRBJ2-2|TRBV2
ASSVLAPNTGELF
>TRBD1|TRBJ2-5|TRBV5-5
ASSAGTGSRETQY
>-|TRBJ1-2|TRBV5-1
ASSLGDTSNYGYT
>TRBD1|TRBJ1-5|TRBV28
ASSDIQGRKSNQPQH
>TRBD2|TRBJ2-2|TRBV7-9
ASSLLAGSLGELF
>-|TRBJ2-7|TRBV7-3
ASSLFGRGGDEQY
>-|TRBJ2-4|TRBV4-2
ASSPGTESKNIQY
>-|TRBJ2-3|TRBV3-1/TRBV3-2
ASRASSGTDTQY
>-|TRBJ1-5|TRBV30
AWRPHPSGFSNQPQH
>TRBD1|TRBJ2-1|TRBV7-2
ASKPGQGRDEQF
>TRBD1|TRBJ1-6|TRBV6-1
ASSEGTGGYSPLH
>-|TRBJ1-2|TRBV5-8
ASSPWRGGSYGYT
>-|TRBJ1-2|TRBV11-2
ASSLEGVGGYT
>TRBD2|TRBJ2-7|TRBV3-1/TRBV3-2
ASSQDMVGTSFSYEQY
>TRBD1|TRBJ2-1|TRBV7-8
ASSLGTGDYNEQF
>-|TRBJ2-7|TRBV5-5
ASSLAFGTLSYEQY
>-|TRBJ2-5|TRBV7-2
ASRRTKETQY
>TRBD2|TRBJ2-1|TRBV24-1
ATSAALAGRGEQF
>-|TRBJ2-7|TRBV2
ASKFYGEVHEQY
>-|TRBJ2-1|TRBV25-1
ASSGTGVSSYNEQF
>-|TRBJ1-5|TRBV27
ASSFARNGQPQH
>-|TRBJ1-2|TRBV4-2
ASSQDYRADGYT
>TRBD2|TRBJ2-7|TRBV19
ASSMRGGFYEQY
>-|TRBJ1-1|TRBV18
ASSPGQRGTEAF
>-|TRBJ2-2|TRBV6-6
ASSYLGDRELF
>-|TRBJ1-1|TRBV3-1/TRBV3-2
ASSQSGVSARKGWNTEAF
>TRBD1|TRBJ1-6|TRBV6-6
ASSLSGGVGYNSPLH
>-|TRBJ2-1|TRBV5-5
ASSLDAGKQF
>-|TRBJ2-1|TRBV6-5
ASQSGHDYNEQF
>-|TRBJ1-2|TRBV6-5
ATGDWVTGYT
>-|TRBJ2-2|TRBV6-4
ASSQDTGELF
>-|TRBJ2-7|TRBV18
ASSPGAAEYEQY
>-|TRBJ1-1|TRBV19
ASSSPSLLNTEAF
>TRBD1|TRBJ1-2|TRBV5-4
ASRPGSGQHYGYT
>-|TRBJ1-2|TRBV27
ASSSLSLGGHGYT